The entry that follows covers one T cell receptor (beta chain) sequence. The antigen is not known. This specimen belongs to a study of CXCR3-negative and CXCR3-positive naive CD8 T cells. Germline loops: CDR1 LNHDA, CDR2 SQIVND (reference sequence). CDR3 length: 15 residues. Study-wide findings and caveats: Comparison of naive cells showed more hydrophobic TRB CDR3s in CXCR3-positive than in CXCR3-negative naive cells. High diversity, comparable across both naive subsets, contrasted with much lower diversity in memory CD8+ cells.

5' RACE that incorporated UMI labels was used to prepare the TRB cDNA libraries. From the 5' RACE reads, TCRdb lists one entry per CDR3 protein and no DNA. The sample holds roughly 110,000 distinct CDR3 sequences. Material for sequencing was naive CXCR3+ CD8+ T cells from blood. Noted subset: CD45RO-CCR7+CD27+CD95- naive CD8+ T cells expressing CXCR3 (TNR3+). The chain joins TRBV19 to TRBJ2-1; TCRdb's assignment of TRBD2 cannot be checked, as there is no DNA. The source is a human donor in good health. Some clones in this sample may be carry-over from other donors' samples. The CDR3 here is CASSIVLAGRHEQFF. The full variable domain, with the rest looked up from reference TRBV19 and TRBJ2-1, is DGGITQSPKYLFRKEGQNVTLSCEQNLNHDAMYWYRQDPGQGLRLIYYSQIVNDFQKGDIAEGYSVSREKKESFPLTVTSAQKNPTAFYLCASSIVLAGRHEQFFGPGTRLTVL.